This T cell receptor (beta chain) was sequenced for a study of PD-1 blockade in classical Hodgkin lymphoma. The patients all showed relapse after autologous stem cell transplantation, while their brentuximab vedotin exposure varied. The study recorded best responses of complete response, partial response or progressive disease. Comment on this clone: Its antigen is undetermined.

Study-wide findings and caveats: By C4D1, diversity of CD4+ TCRs had risen significantly, whereas that of CD8+ TCRs had not. The authors excluded patients who started nivolumab under 1 year after ASCT.

CDR1 and CDR2 from the germline V gene are SNHLY and FYNNEI. CDR3 length: 10 amino acids. V was pared by 7 bases and J by 5 bases, with 5 bases between. Sequencing used immunoSEQ multiplex PCR; TCRdb keeps in-frame clones, though not all of them. The table lists 21,000 or so clones, approximately 74% of them singletons. The rearrangement uses TRBV2 and TRBJ1-1; no definite D call. The TCR comes from a human donor with classical Hodgkin lymphoma. Sequences were derived from peripheral blood mononuclear cells (PBMCs), sampled at baseline. CDR3 bases: TGTGCCAGCATTCGGACTGAAGCTTTCTTT. This translates into CASIRTEAFF. Full variable domain (outside the CDR3, taken from reference TRBV2 and TRBJ1-1): EPEVTQTPSHQVTQMGQEVILRCVPISNHLYFYWYRQILGQKVEFLVSFYNNEISEKSEIFDDQFSVERPDGSNFTLKIRSTKLEDSAMYFCASIRTEAFFGQGTRLTVV.